These 23 T cell receptor beta chains were all obtained from the same sample, sequenced in a study of blood T cell repertoires in COVID-19 (dated by TCRdb to between 2020 and 2021). The library was made by the immunoSEQ multiplex PCR assay. Imported from immuneACCESS, the table was reduced by TCRdb to in-frame sequences with V and J called. These copies leave out some clones; in studies compared against another copy, an unresolved V gene accounts for under half, and the cause of the remainder is not known. The sample contains about 180,000 clones, around 86% of them found a single time. The ten largest account for 7% to 10% of the sample. Sequencing was carried out using PBMCs or T cells enriched from blood (not recorded which). The receptor source for this set is a woman aged 25 to 45 who had recovered from COVID-19.

J is TRBJ2-7 and V is TRBV4-1; TRBD1 aligns across 7 bases. The CDR3 is 14 residues long. Losses at the gene ends were 6 bases for V and 2 bases for J; bases not matched to a gene: 7. Germline V CDR1 and CDR2: MGHRA, YSYEKL. For the CDR3, the DNA is TGCGCCAGCAGTACCGGGCAGGGGGCCTACGAGCAGTACTTC. This encodes CASSTGQGAYEQYF.

The CDR3 DNA is TGTGCCAGCAGCCAAGCCAGGGCCAATCAGCCCCAGCATTTT. This codes for CASSQARANQPQHF. The rearrangement links TRBV7-2 to TRBJ1-5; a possible D gene is TRBD1 (5 bases). The germline CDR1 and CDR2 sequences are SGHTA and FQGNSA. CDR3 size: 14 residues. V was cut by 5 bases and J by 3 bases, with 11 bases left in between.

The J gene is TRBJ1-1, the V gene TRBV14, with 7 positions matching TRBD1. Germline V gene sequence: CDR1 SGHDN, CDR2 FVKESK. After removal of 2 bases from V and 1 base from J, the junction contained 7 bases not matched to a gene. The CDR3 covers 16 residues. CDR3 DNA: TGTGCCAGCAGCCAATACAAGGGACAGCCGAACACTGAAGCTTTCTTT. Amino acids: CASSQYKGQPNTEAFF.

The chain joins TRBV6-1 to TRBJ2-3, with 14 bases lining up with TRBD2. CDR1 is MNHNS, CDR2 SASEGT, per germline. The CDR3 is made up of 16 amino acids. V gave up 4 bases and J gave up 2 bases; unmatched junction bases: 2. CDR3 in DNA: TGTGCCAGCAGTGGGACTAGCGGGAGGTTCACAGATACGCAGTATTTT. Protein: CASSGTSGRFTDTQYF.

This chain joins TRBV28 and TRBJ2-7, with D possibly matching TRBD1 (6 bases). Germline lookup yields CDR1 MDHEN and CDR2 SYDVKM. There are 14 residues in the CDR3. The V end was cut by 5 bases, the J end by 2 bases, with 13 bases between. Here the CDR3 reads CASSEQGLTYEQYF. CDR3 DNA sequence: TGTGCCAGCAGTGAGCAGGGGCTGACCTACGAGCAGTACTTC.

This clone was found once. V and J are TRBV18 and TRBJ2-6; weak D call: TRBD1 (5 bases). Trimming shortened V by 6 bases and J by 0 bases, and 15 bases separated the two germline ends. CDR3 length: 17 residues. Per germline, CDR1 KGHSH and CDR2 LQKENI. CDR3 bases: TGTGCCAGCTCTCCGACAGTGGCTGACTCTGGGGCCAACGTCCTGACTTTC. Translated, it gives CASSPTVADSGANVLTF.

This clone was picked up many times. The chain uses TRBV28 and TRBJ2-7, with a weak D call TRBD1 (5 bases). The CDR3 has 14 amino acids. Germline V gene data show CDR1 as MDHEN and CDR2 as SYDVKM. Trimming pared 2 bases from V and 6 bases from J, leaving 14 bases between. CDR3 sequence (DNA): TGTGCCAGCAGTTTAGGACACAGGCAAGGCGAGCAGTACTTC. This gives the protein CASSLGHRQGEQYF.

This clone appeared once. The chain combines TRBV5-1 with TRBJ1-2; D is perhaps TRBD1 (6 bases). Trimming pared 9 bases from V and 0 bases from J, leaving 15 bases between. The CDR3 runs to 14 residues. Per germline, CDR1 SGHRS and CDR2 YFSETQ. The CDR3 DNA is TGCGCCACGAGCCGGACAGACGCTAACTATGGCTACACCTTC. Amino acids: CATSRTDANYGYTF. Variable domain in full (rest from reference TRBV5-1 and TRBJ1-2): KAGVTQTPRYLIKTRGQQVTLSCSPISGHRSVSWYQQTPGQGLQFLFEYFSETQRNKGNFPGRFSGRQFSNSRSEMNVSTLELGDSALYLCATSRTDANYGYTFGSGTRLTVV.

The chain couples TRBV9 to TRBJ2-2, with 9 nucleotides matching TRBD2. This CDR3 has 16 residues. J was trimmed by 4 bases and V by 4 bases; bases with no gene match: 8. The germline V gene encodes CDR1 SGDLS and CDR2 YYNGEE. CDR3 sequence reads: CASSPIAGAVTGELFF. The CDR3, as DNA: TGTGCCAGCAGCCCGATAGCGGGAGCCGTCACCGGGGAGCTGTTTTTT.

The genes are TRBV28 and TRBJ1-6; 9 nucleotides match TRBD1. Germline loops: CDR1 MDHEN, CDR2 SYDVKM. V lost 7 bases to trimming and J lost 7 bases; unmatched junction nucleotides: 5. The CDR3 covers 14 residues. CDR3 residues: CASITGTGNSPLHF. The CDR3, as DNA: TGTGCCAGCATCACCGGGACAGGGAATTCACCCCTCCACTTT.

Details on this clone: At one end, the junction sequence differs from germline, possibly due to a read error. The chain employs TRBV6-1 and TRBJ1-3, with TRBD1 as a possible D gene (5 bases). CDR1 and CDR2 (germline): MNHNS, SASEGT. CDR3 length: 14 amino acids. The CDR3 DNA reads as TGTGCCAGCACTGAATTGGACAATCGAAACACCATATATTTT. Translated: CASTELDNRNTIYF.

As for this clone: Different DNA sequences within this sample yield the same CDR3. The gene calls are TRBV6-5 and TRBJ2-1; D is unclear. CDR1 is MNHEY, CDR2 SVGAGI, per germline. The CDR3 is 14 residues long. V was shortened by 6 bases and J by 0 bases, with 9 bases between the two germline ends. As DNA, the CDR3 is TGTGCCAGCAGACCACCCAGCTCCTACAATGAGCAGTTCTTC. It encodes CASRPPSSYNEQFF.

This clone has more than one count but fewer than ten. The rearrangement links TRBV21-1 to TRBJ2-7; whether TRBD1, the table's D call, matches the DNA was not checked. TRBV21-1 is termed a pseudogene. The CDR3 loop spans 15 amino acids. The CDR3 coding sequence is TGTGCCAGCAGCAAAAGAGGCAGGGGCCCCGGTGAGCAGTACTTC. Translating it yields CASSKRGRGPGEQYF.

The gene calls are TRBV28 and TRBJ2-2; 8 positions match TRBD1. This CDR3 has 16 residues. CDR1 and CDR2 (germline): MDHEN, SYDVKM. Trimming cost V 2 bases and J 7 bases; bases outside gene matches: 9. Here the CDR3 DNA reads TGTGCCAGCAGTTTACTCACAGGGGGTATGGGCGGGGAGCTGTTTTTT. Translated, it gives CASSLLTGGMGGELFF.

The gene calls are TRBV9 and TRBJ2-3; TRBD2 aligns across 9 bases. The CDR3 sequence is 15 residues long. V lost 0 bases to trimming and J lost 1 base; unmatched junction nucleotides: 0. Germline V gene lookup returns CDR1 SGDLS and CDR2 YYNGEE. For the CDR3, the DNA is TGTGCCAGCAGCGTAGTAGCGGGAGGCACAGATACGCAGTATTTT. Its translation: CASSVVAGGTDTQYF.

The V gene is TRBV7-8, the J gene TRBJ2-1; 7 nucleotides line up with TRBD2. Germline lookup yields CDR1 SGHVS and CDR2 FQNEAQ. V dropped 5 bases and J dropped 9; count of bases not matched to a gene: 13. The CDR3 has 15 amino acids. Written as DNA, the CDR3 is TGTGCCAGCAGCCCCCGGGCTAGCGGACCAGTTGAGCAGTTCTTC. Protein: CASSPRASGPVEQFF.

The genes are TRBV11-2 and TRBJ2-1, with TRBD2 matching over 8 bases. CDR1 is SGHAT and CDR2 is FQNNGV in the germline V gene. V lost 0 bases and J lost 8; bases outside the gene matches: 6. The CDR3 is 15 amino acids. In DNA form, the CDR3 reads TGTGCCAGCAGCTTAGATAAACTAGCGGTCCATGAGCAGTTCTTC. It codes for CASSLDKLAVHEQFF.

This rearrangement joins TRBV27 to TRBJ2-2, with 7 bases matching TRBD1. CDR3 length: 16 amino acids. Germline V gives CDR1 MNHEY, CDR2 SMNVEV (reference sequence). V gave up 3 bases and J gave up 6 bases; unmatched junction bases: 10. CDR3: CASSLFGRGSAGELFF. The DNA for the CDR3 is TGTGCCAGCAGTTTGTTCGGCAGGGGGTCCGCCGGGGAGCTGTTTTTT.

The chain joins TRBV18 to TRBJ1-1; D not resolved. This CDR3 is 13 amino acids long. The V end lost 3 bases, the J end lost 6 bases, and 11 bases lay between the germline ends. From germline, CDR1 is KGHSH and CDR2 LQKENI. The CDR3 sequence is CASSPGVESEAFF. The CDR3 nucleotides are TGTGCCAGCTCACCGGGCGTAGAGTCTGAAGCTTTCTTT.

This clone was recorded once. The chain carries TRBV7-2 and TRBJ2-7, with 8 bases fitting TRBD1. The V gene's germline CDR1 is SGHTA and CDR2 FQGNSA. The CDR3 length is 12 residues. J lost 5 bases, V lost 6 bases, and 3 bases had no gene match. CDR3 residues: CASSLDRDEQYF. The CDR3 bases are TGTGCCAGCAGTTTGGACAGGGACGAGCAGTACTTC. The whole variable domain, filled in from reference TRBV7-2 and TRBJ2-7, reads GAGVSQSPSNKVTEKGKDVELRCDPISGHTALYWYRQSLGQGLEFLIYFQGNSAPDKSGLPSDRFSAERTGGSVSTLTIQRTQQEDSAVYLCASSLDRDEQYFGPGTRLTVT.

On this clone itself: One junction end does not reproduce the germline sequence, and a read error may be involved. This chain links TRBV6-1 with TRBJ2-7; 9 nucleotides align to TRBD1. The germline V gene encodes CDR1 MNHNS and CDR2 SASEGT. CDR3 size: 14 residues. The CDR3 DNA sequence: TGTGCCAGCAGGGAAGGTGGGACAGGGACCGAGCAGTACTTC. Its protein is CASREGGTGTEQYF.

The chain has TRBV9 and TRBJ2-1; TRBD2 is a possible D gene (5 bases). This CDR3 contains 14 residues. Trimming cost V 2 bases and J 5 bases, with 11 bases left between them. The germline gives CDR1 SGDLS, CDR2 YYNGEE. In nucleotides, the CDR3 is TGTGCCAGCAGCGTCGGGGTATCTGACAATGAGCAGTTCTTC. Its translation: CASSVGVSDNEQFF.

The rearrangement joins TRBV2 to TRBJ2-7, with 9 bases matching TRBD2. CDR1 and CDR2 (germline): SNHLY, FYNNEI. The CDR3 runs 15 residues. The V segment lost 5 bases and the J segment 0 bases; nucleotides outside the gene matches: 5. The CDR3 spells CASSRDSGSSYEQYF. CDR3 sequence (DNA): TGTGCCAGCAGTCGGGATAGCGGGAGCTCCTACGAGCAGTACTTC.